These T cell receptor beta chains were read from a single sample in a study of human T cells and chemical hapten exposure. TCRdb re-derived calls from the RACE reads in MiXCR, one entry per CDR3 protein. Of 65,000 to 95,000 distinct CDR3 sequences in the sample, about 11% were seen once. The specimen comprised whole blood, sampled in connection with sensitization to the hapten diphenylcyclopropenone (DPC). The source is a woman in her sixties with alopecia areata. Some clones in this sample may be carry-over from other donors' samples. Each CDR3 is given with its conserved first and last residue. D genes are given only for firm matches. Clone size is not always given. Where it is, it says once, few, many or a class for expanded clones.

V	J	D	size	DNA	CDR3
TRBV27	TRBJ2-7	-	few	TGTGCCAGCAGTAAAACACAAGCTACGGGGCAGTACTTC	CASSKTQATGQYF
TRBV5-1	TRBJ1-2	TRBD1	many	TGCGCCAGCAGCTTGGCTTCCCGGGACAGGGATGGCTACACCTTC	CASSLASRDRDGYTF
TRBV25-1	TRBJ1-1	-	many	TGTGCCAGCAGTGACTGGGGCACTGAAGCTTTCTTT	CASSDWGTEAFF
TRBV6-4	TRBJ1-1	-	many	TGTGCCAGCAGCCCCTCGGGGGGAAGCCATGAAGCTTTCTTT	CASSPSGGSHEAFF
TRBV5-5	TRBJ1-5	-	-	TGTGTCAGCAGCTTGGCGGCAGGGAGGGATCAGCCCCAGCATTTT	CVSSLAAGRDQPQHF
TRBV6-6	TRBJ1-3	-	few	TGTGGAGTTGGGAGTGGAAACACCATATATTTT	CGVGSGNTIYF
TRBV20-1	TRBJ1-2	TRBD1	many	TGCAGTGCTTTCGGACAGGGCGGCAACTATGGCTACACCTTC	CSAFGQGGNYGYTF
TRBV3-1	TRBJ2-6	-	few	TGTGCCAGCAGCCACGGGGCCGGGGCCAACGTCCTGACTTTC	CASSHGAGANVLTF
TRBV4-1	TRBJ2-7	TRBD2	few	TGCGCCAGCAGCCAAGCCCAAAGCGGGGGATACGAGCAGTACTTC	CASSQAQSGGYEQYF
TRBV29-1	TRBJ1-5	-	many	TGCAGCCTAGCCAGGGGCACTGGGAGCAATCAGCCCCAGCATTTT	CSLARGTGSNQPQHF
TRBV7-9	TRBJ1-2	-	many	TGTGCCAGCAGCTTAGAAGCTGGTGGGCCCCCGAAAGGCTACACCTTC	CASSLEAGGPPKGYTF
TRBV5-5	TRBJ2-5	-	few	TGTGCCAGCAGCTTGGGAGCAGCGGAGACCCAGTACTTC	CASSLGAAETQYF
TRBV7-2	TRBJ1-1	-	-	TGTGCCAGCAGCTTAGCGCGTTACCCCGGGACAGAAGCTTTCTTT	CASSLARYPGTEAFF
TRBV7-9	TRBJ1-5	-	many	TGTGCCAGCAGCTTCGACACACCATATAGCAATCAGCCCCAGCATTTT	CASSFDTPYSNQPQHF
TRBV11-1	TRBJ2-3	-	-	TGTGCCAGCAGCCCGGGGGTGGCACCTGCGGATACGCAGTATTTT	CASSPGVAPADTQYF
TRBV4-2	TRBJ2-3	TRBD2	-	TGTGCCAGCAGCACAGCGGGGGCGGCCACAGATACGCAGTATTTT	CASSTAGAATDTQYF
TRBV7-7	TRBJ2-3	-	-	TGTGCTAGCAGCTCCGGACTACCGTGGGACGGGGATACGCAGTATTTT	CASSSGLPWDGDTQYF
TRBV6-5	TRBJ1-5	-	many	TGTGCCAGCAGAAAAACAGGGCAGCCCCAGCATTTT	CASRKTGQPQHF
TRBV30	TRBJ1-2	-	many	TGTGCCTGGAGTGCCCAGAGAGATGGCTACACCTTC	CAWSAQRDGYTF
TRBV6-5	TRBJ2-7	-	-	TGTGCCAGCAGTTACTCCGGGGGGCAAGGAGCCTACGAGCAGTACTTC	CASSYSGGQGAYEQYF
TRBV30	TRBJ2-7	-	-	TGTGCCTGGAGTGTACTTAGGGGAGAAGTACGCGAGCAGTACTTC	CAWSVLRGEVREQYF
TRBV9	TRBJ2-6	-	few	TGTGCCAGCAGCTCCCGAGGCTCTGGGGCCAACGTCCTGACTTTC	CASSSRGSGANVLTF
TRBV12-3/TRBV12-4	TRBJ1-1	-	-	TGTGCCAGCGGCACCCAGGGACAGAACACTGAAGCTTTCTTT	CASGTQGQNTEAFF
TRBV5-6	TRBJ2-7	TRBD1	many	TGTGCCAGCAGCTTGGTGTGGGACAGCTCCTACGAGCAGTACTTC	CASSLVWDSSYEQYF
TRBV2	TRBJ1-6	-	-	TGTGCCACCCGAGTAGGGGGAATAGCGAGCTCCTATAATTCACCCCTCCACTTT	CATRVGGIASSYNSPLHF
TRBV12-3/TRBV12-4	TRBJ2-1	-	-	TGTGCCAGCAGTTTGCTTTTGGTGAATGAGCAGTTCTTC	CASSLLLVNEQFF
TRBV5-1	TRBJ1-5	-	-	TGCGCCGGACTCCGGGGGACCCAGCATTTT	CAGLRGTQHF
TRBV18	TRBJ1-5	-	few	TGTGCCAGCTCAGCAGCTAGCAATCAGCCCCAGCATTTT	CASSAASNQPQHF
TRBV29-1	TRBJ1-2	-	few	TGCAGCGTTGAAGGTGAACCGCATGGCTACACCTTC	CSVEGEPHGYTF
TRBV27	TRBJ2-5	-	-	TGTGCCAGCAGTTTATACGGAAACAGCCCCCAAGAGACCCAGTACTTC	CASSLYGNSPQETQYF
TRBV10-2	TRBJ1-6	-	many	TGCGCCAGCAGTGATGGGTCCAACCTAGGTTCACCCCTCCACTTT	CASSDGSNLGSPLHF
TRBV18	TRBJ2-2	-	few	TGTGCCAGCTCACCAGGGTTGGGCACCGGGGAGCTGTTTTTT	CASSPGLGTGELFF
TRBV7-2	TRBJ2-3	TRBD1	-	TGTGCCAGCAGCGGGATGACAGGGTCGAAGTCAGATACGCAGTATTTT	CASSGMTGSKSDTQYF
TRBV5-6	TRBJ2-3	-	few	TGTGCCAGCAGCTTGCGGGCATTGAGCACAGATACGCAGTATTTT	CASSLRALSTDTQYF
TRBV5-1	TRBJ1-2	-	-	TGCGCCAGCAGCTTGGCAGTCGAGAACTATGGCTACACCTTC	CASSLAVENYGYTF
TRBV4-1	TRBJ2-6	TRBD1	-	TGCGCCAGCAGCCCTTGGCCAGGGACAGGGCCCTCTGGGGCCAACGTCCTGACTTTC	CASSPWPGTGPSGANVLTF
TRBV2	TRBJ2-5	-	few	TGTGCCAGCAGTGTCGAGGAGACCCAGTACTTC	CASSVEETQYF
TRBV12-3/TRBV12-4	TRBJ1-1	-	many	TGTGCCAGCAGTCAACAGGGTACGAACACTGAAGCTTTCTTT	CASSQQGTNTEAFF
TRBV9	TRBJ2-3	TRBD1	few	TGTGCCAGCAGCGTAGGACAGGGGTCCGATACGCAGTATTTT	CASSVGQGSDTQYF
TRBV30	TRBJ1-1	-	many	TGTGCCTGGAGTGTACAGTTCATGAACACTGAAGCTTTCTTT	CAWSVQFMNTEAFF
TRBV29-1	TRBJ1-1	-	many	TGCAGTATATATCCGGTGTGGAACACTGAAGCTTTCTTT	CSIYPVWNTEAFF
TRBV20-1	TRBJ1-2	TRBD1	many	TGCAGTGCTAAGCCACCGGGACAGGGCCATGGCTACACCTTC	CSAKPPGQGHGYTF
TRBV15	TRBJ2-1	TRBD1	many	TGTGCCACCAGCAGAGAAACAGGGGGTCCCTACAATGAGCAGTTCTTC	CATSRETGGPYNEQFF
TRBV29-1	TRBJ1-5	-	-	TGCAGCGTTCAGAGCTATAGAGAGCCCCAGCATTTT	CSVQSYREPQHF
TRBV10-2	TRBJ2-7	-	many	TGCGCCAGCAGTGCGAGCTACGAGCAGTACTTC	CASSASYEQYF
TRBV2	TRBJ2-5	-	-	TGTGCCAGCGGCGGGTCGATGCAGGGGCTACAAGAGACCCAGTACTTC	CASGGSMQGLQETQYF
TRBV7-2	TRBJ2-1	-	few	TGTGCCAGCAGCTCGGGGACACTTAGCTCCTACAATGAGCAGTTCTTC	CASSSGTLSSYNEQFF
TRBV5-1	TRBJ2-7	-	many	TGCGCCAGCAGCTACTCCTCGTACGAGCAGTACTTC	CASSYSSYEQYF
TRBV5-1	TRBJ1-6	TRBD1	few	TGCGCCAGCAGCTTACCTACAGGGGCTGAGTCACCCCTCCACTTT	CASSLPTGAESPLHF
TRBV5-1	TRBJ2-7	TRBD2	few	TGCGCCAGCAGCTTGTCGTCCGGGACTAGCGGGTATACCTACGAGCAGTACTTC	CASSLSSGTSGYTYEQYF
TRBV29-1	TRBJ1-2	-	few	TGCAGCGTTGACGAGGGGTTGGCGAATGGCTACACCTTC	CSVDEGLANGYTF
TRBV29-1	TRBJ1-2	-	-	TGCAGCGTTGGGGACATGAACTATGGCTACACCTTC	CSVGDMNYGYTF
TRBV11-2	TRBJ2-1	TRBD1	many	TGTGCCAGCAGCTCCCGGACAGGGGGAGGTGAGCAGTTCTTC	CASSSRTGGGEQFF
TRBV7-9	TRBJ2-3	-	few	TGTGCCAGCAGCTCGAGGACTAGCACAGATACGCAGTATTTT	CASSSRTSTDTQYF
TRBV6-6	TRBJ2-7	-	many	TGTGCCAGCAGTCCCCGTGGGGGGATCAACGAGCAGTACTTC	CASSPRGGINEQYF
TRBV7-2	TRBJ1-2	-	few	TGTGCCAGCAGCCCCCGACAGCCTCCCTATGGCTACACCTTC	CASSPRQPPYGYTF
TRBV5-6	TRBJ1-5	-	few	TGTGCCAGCAGCTTGGCAGCAGGGGTAAATCAGCCCCAGCATTTT	CASSLAAGVNQPQHF
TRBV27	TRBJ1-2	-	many	TGTGCCAGCAGTTTATATCCCGCTGAATTAGGCTATGGCTACACCTTC	CASSLYPAELGYGYTF
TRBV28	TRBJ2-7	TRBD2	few	TGTGCCAGCAACGGGTTGAGTAGCGGGGAAGGTCTCGAGCAGTACTTC	CASNGLSSGEGLEQYF
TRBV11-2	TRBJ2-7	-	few	TGTGCCAGCAGCTTTTGGGGTACAGGGATAAGAGACGAGCAGTACTTC	CASSFWGTGIRDEQYF